This T cell receptor (beta chain) was obtained from a study of T cell responses to AZD1222 COVID-19 vaccine. The table lists this clone with a count of one. Its antigen remains unknown. TCRdb keeps only in-frame clones here, not all; method: immunoSEQ multiplex PCR. This table has approximately 70,000 clones, 86% appearing once. General observations from the study: Nearly half of spike-specific TCRs reportedly target unmutated variant regions.

The CDR3 loop spans 15 amino acids. The V gene's germline CDR1 is MNHEY and CDR2 SVGEGT. Trimming removed 5 bases at V and 3 bases at J, with 16 bases between. The sequence was collected from an adult in good health. V is TRBV6-2 or TRBV6-3 and J is TRBJ1-2; weak D call: TRBD1 (6 bases). The sample in question was peripheral blood, obtained on day 0 of AZD1222 vaccination. In DNA form, the CDR3 reads TGTGCCAGCAGTCCATTAAGGGGGATCGACTATGGCTACACCTTC. Translation gives CASSPLRGIDYGYTF.